A selection of T cell receptor beta chains follows, all from one sample in a study of siplizumab effects on memory and regulatory T cells. This table comes from immunoSEQ multiplex PCR, and its TCRdb copy is limited to in-frame clones, with some not included. The sample records tens of thousands of clones, nearly 98% being singletons. Sequenced sample: naive CD8+ T cells sorted from blood. The receptors were sampled from a human donor in good health. The CDR3 runs from the conserved cysteine through the conserved F or W. D genes are given only for firm matches.

>TRBJ2-1|TRBV11-1|TRBD2
CASSQGTSGWDNEQFF
TGTGCCAGCAGCCAAGGGACTAGCGGGTGGGACAATGAGCAGTTCTTC
>TRBJ1-2|TRBV29-1|TRBD1
CSPSSETGLYGYTF
TGCAGCCCCTCATCTGAGACAGGGTTATATGGCTACACCTTC
>TRBJ1-6|TRBV6-9|-
CASSYYNSPLHF
TGTGCCAGCAGTTACTATAATTCACCCCTCCACTTT
>TRBJ2-2|TRBV19|TRBD1
CASSPGQGATNTGELFF
TGTGCCAGTAGTCCCGGACAGGGGGCTACGAACACCGGGGAGCTGTTTTTT
>TRBJ1-1|TRBV7-2|-
CASSSWGQDTEAFF
TGTGCCAGCAGTTCGTGGGGGCAGGACACTGAAGCTTTCTTT
>TRBJ2-5|TRBV6-6|TRBD2
CASTWTSGGETQYF
TGTGCCAGCACCTGGACTAGCGGGGGGGAGACCCAGTACTTC
>TRBJ1-1|TRBV28|-
CASHSGRTVERNTEAFF
TGTGCCAGCCATTCCGGGAGGACAGTTGAACGGAACACTGAAGCTTTCTTT
>TRBJ2-7|TRBV2|-
CASSEARTTYEQYF
TGTGCCAGCAGTGAAGCGCGTACCACCTACGAGCAGTACTTC
>TRBJ2-3|TRBV28|TRBD1
CASSDRQGEKTDTQYF
TGTGCCAGCAGCGACCGACAGGGGGAGAAGACAGATACGCAGTATTTT
>TRBJ1-5|TRBV23-1|-
CASSQFKGSNQPQHF
TGCGCCAGCAGTCAATTTAAGGGTAGCAATCAGCCCCAGCATTTT
>TRBJ2-7|TRBV10-3|TRBD1
CAISEPTGAYEQYF
TGTGCCATCAGTGAGCCGACAGGGGCCTACGAGCAGTACTTC
>TRBJ2-7|TRBV5-4|-
CASSLEGGDNYEQYF
TGTGCCAGCAGCTTGGAGGGGGGCGACAACTACGAGCAGTACTTC
>TRBJ2-1|TRBV7-9|TRBD2
CASSPVLAGGNNEQFF
TGTGCCAGCAGCCCGGTTCTAGCGGGTGGGAACAATGAGCAGTTCTTC
>TRBJ1-2|TRBV9|-
CASSGIQQGYTF
TGTGCCAGCAGCGGTATCCAACAAGGCTACACCTTC
>TRBJ2-1|TRBV5-1|-
CASSLAGTKGDEQFF
TGCGCCAGCAGCTTGGCGGGGACCAAAGGCGATGAGCAGTTCTTC
>TRBJ2-7|TRBV29-1|TRBD1
CSVEVAGGYEQYF
TGCAGCGTTGAGGTAGCAGGGGGCTACGAGCAGTACTTC
>TRBJ1-1|TRBV6-5|-
CASSRFGGPNTEAFF
TGTGCCAGCAGCCGCTTTGGGGGACCGAACACTGAAGCTTTCTTT
>TRBJ2-3|TRBV13|TRBD2
CASKSSGGGTDTQYF
TGTGCCAGCAAATCGTCGGGGGGGGGCACAGATACGCAGTATTTT
>TRBJ2-3|TRBV5-4|TRBD2
CASREPGGFPGDTQYF
TGTGCCAGCAGGGAACCCGGGGGGTTCCCAGGAGATACGCAGTATTTT
>TRBJ2-1|TRBV5-4|-
CASSSTGTYNEQFF
TGTGCCAGCAGCTCAACGGGGACCTACAATGAGCAGTTCTTC
>TRBJ1-1|TRBV9|-
CASSVARSFTEAFF
TGTGCCAGCAGCGTAGCCAGGTCATTCACTGAAGCTTTCTTT
>TRBJ1-4|TRBV5-6|-
CASSLRNEKLFF
TGTGCCAGCAGCTTGAGGAATGAAAAACTGTTTTTT
>TRBJ1-2|TRBV9|-
CASSLSRGSSSGDGYTF
TGTGCCAGCAGCTTGAGCAGGGGCTCGAGCTCGGGAGACGGCTACACCTTC
>TRBJ1-2|TRBV4-3|-
CASTQDRASNYGYTF
TGCGCCAGCACCCAAGATCGGGCATCTAACTATGGCTACACCTTC